This T cell receptor (beta chain) originates from a study of cytomegalovirus exposure and HLA in healthy donors. General observations from the study: Exclusion applied to some V segments, including TRBV6-2 and TRBV6-3, as they were indistinguishable.

Looked up from germline, CDR1 is MNHEY and CDR2 is SMNVEV (reference sequence). The CDR3 covers 13 residues. The ends lost 8 bases at V and 4 bases at J; junction bases unmatched: 7. PCR primers comprised 60 Vbeta and 13 Jbeta primers. Measured with immunoSEQ multiplex PCR; TCRdb has only the in-frame clones, and not every one. This listing includes 180,000 or so clones. Concerning this clone itself: The antigen is undetermined.

The receptor comes from a boy younger than 18 in good health and CMV-seronegative. The material sequenced was PBMCs. The chain uses TRBV27 and TRBJ1-2, with 7 nucleotides matching TRBD1. CDR3 sequence (DNA): TGTGCCAGCGGCCCGGGACAGAGCTATGGCTACACCTTC. Protein product: CASGPGQSYGYTF.